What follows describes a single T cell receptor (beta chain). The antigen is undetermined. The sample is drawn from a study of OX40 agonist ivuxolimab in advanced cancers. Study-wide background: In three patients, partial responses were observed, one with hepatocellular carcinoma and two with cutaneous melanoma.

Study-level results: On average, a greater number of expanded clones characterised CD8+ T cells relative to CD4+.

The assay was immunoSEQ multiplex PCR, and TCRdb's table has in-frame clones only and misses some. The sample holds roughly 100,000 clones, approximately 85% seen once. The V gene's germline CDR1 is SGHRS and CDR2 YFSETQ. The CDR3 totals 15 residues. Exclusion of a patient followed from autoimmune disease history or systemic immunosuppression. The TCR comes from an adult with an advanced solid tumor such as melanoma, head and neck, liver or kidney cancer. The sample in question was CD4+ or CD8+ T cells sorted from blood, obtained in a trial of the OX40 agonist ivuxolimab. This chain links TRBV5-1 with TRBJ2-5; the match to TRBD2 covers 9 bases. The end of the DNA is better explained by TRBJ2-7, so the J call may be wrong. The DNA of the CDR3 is TGCGCCAGCAGCTTGGGAATAGCGGGAGAAGGCGAGCAGTACTTC. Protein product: CASSLGIAGEGEQYF.